The 30 T cell receptor beta chains below all came from one sample that was sequenced in a study of blood T cell repertoires in COVID-19. Some clones are missing from TCRdb's copy, which holds only in-frame ones; the method was immunoSEQ multiplex PCR. This sample has some 400,000 clones, with around 87% found just once. The sequenced sample was PBMCs or T cells enriched from blood (not recorded which). These receptors were taken from a man aged 25 to 45 who had recovered from COVID-19.

The chain is built from TRBV7-9 and TRBJ1-2; TRBD1 agrees at 7 bases. The CDR3 loop spans 13 amino acids. Germline values: CDR1 SEHNR, CDR2 FQNEAQ (reference sequence). The trim removed 4 bases at V and 8 bases at J, leaving 7 bases unmatched. CDR3 in DNA: TGTGCCAGCAGCTCGACAGGGAGTGAGGGCTACACCTTC. This sequence encodes CASSSTGSEGYTF.

This chain connects TRBV7-9 to TRBJ2-3; possible D gene TRBD1, 5 bases. This CDR3 has 14 amino acids. From germline, CDR1 is SEHNR and CDR2 FQNEAQ (reference sequence). The V gene lost 5 bases and the J gene lost 5 bases, with 14 bases spanning the gap. In nucleotides, the CDR3 is TGTGCCAGCAGCGTAGACAGCCACTTAGATACGCAGTATTTT. This sequence encodes CASSVDSHLDTQYF.

This clone was seen more than once but under ten times. The sample has other DNA sequences that encode this CDR3 too. CDR3 in amino acids: CASSPLTSGRYNEQFF. Here the CDR3 DNA reads TGTGCCAGCAGCCCCCTGACTAGCGGGAGGTACAATGAGCAGTTCTTC. The chain employs TRBV3-1 (or the pseudogene TRBV3-2) and TRBJ2-1, with 13 bases that match TRBD2. The CDR3 extends over 16 amino acids. Germline assignment: CDR1 LGHDT and CDR2 YNNKEL (reference sequence). V shed 4 bases and J 4 bases; nucleotides not matched to a gene: 4.

This sequence joins TRBV12-3 or TRBV12-4 and TRBJ1-2; 7 bases map to TRBD1. The ends lost 8 bases at V and 2 bases at J; junction bases unmatched: 2. This CDR3 is 12 amino acids long. CDR3 residues: CASSTGNYGYTF. The CDR3 DNA reads TGTGCCAGCTCGACAGGGAACTATGGCTACACCTTC.

V gene TRBV5-4 combines with J gene TRBJ1-1; unclear D gene. The CDR3 sequence is 14 residues long. V was trimmed by 3 bases and J by 1 base, leaving 10 bases between them. Per the germline V gene, CDR1 is SGHNT and CDR2 is YYREEE (reference sequence). This CDR3 reads CASSSAKENTEAFF. The CDR3 coding sequence is TGTGCCAGCAGCTCAGCGAAAGAGAACACTGAAGCTTTCTTT.

The chain combines TRBV19 with TRBJ2-3; TRBD2 might be the D (6 bases). Between the trimmed V and J ends, which lost 0 bases and 3 bases, there was a span of 13 bases. Germline V gene sequence: CDR1 LNHDA, CDR2 SQIVND (reference sequence). The CDR3 loop spans 16 amino acids. This CDR3 is CASSIDHGRGTDTQYF. The CDR3 DNA reads as TGTGCCAGTAGTATAGATCACGGGAGAGGGACAGATACGCAGTATTTT.

The rearrangement links TRBV29-1 to TRBJ1-3; 7 nucleotides align to TRBD1. This CDR3 spans 13 amino acids. The ends lost 6 bases at V and 2 bases at J; junction bases unmatched: 4. Germline V gene lookup returns CDR1 SQVTM and CDR2 ANQGSEA. In DNA, the CDR3 is TGCAGCGTCAGACAGGGAACTGGAAACACCATATATTTT. Encoded protein: CSVRQGTGNTIYF.

The genes are TRBV4-1 and TRBJ2-2, with TRBD2 identical over 13 bases. In germline, CDR1 is MGHRA, CDR2 YSYEKL. This CDR3 has 16 residues. The V segment lost 1 base and the J segment 6 bases; nucleotides outside the gene matches: 2. In DNA form, the CDR3 reads TGCGCCAGCAGCCAAGGGACTAGCGGGAGAGCCGGGGAGCTGTTTTTT. Translation gives CASSQGTSGRAGELFF.

CDR3 region: CAISEWGVGQPQHF. For the CDR3, the DNA is TGTGCCATCAGTGAGTGGGGAGTGGGTCAGCCCCAGCATTTT. The V and J genes are TRBV10-3 and TRBJ1-5; D is undetermined. Germline lookup yields CDR1 ENHRY and CDR2 SYGVKD. The CDR3 runs to 14 residues. Deletions cut 1 base from V and 6 bases from J, with 10 bases between.

In nucleotides, the CDR3 is TGTGCCAGCAGGTTCCGGGGAAGCTCCTACGAGCAGTACTTC. As protein: CASRFRGSSYEQYF. The chain is built from TRBV2 and TRBJ2-7, with D possibly matching TRBD2 (5 bases). The V end lost 6 bases, the J end lost 0 bases, and 12 bases lay between the germline ends. The CDR3 is 14 amino acids. Germline V lookup: CDR1 SNHLY, CDR2 FYNNEI.

The V gene is TRBV5-6, the J gene TRBJ1-3; the D is unclear. CDR1 and CDR2 from the germline V gene are SGHDT and YYEEEE. CDR3 size: 16 residues. The germline V and J ends were trimmed by 4 bases and 4 bases, with 18 bases remaining between them. The CDR3 nucleotides read TGTGCCAGCAGCGCCTTGGCAGCGGGGTCCGGAAACACCATATATTTT. Protein sequence: CASSALAAGSGNTIYF.

The chain joins TRBV28 to TRBJ1-2; D is unresolved. The CDR3 is 12 amino acids. CDR1 MDHEN and CDR2 SYDVKM come from the germline V gene. The V end was cut by 6 bases, the J end by 8 bases, with 13 bases between. CDR3 loop: CASSSTGVGYTF. The CDR3 coding sequence is TGTGCCAGCAGCTCTACCGGGGTCGGCTACACCTTC.

Details on this clone: This same CDR3 is encoded by further DNA sequences in the sample. V gene TRBV5-4 combines with J gene TRBJ2-1; TRBD2 aligns across 7 bases. The CDR3 is 13 amino acids. CDR1 SGHNT and CDR2 YYREEE come from the germline V gene (reference sequence). V dropped 0 bases and J dropped 7; count of bases not matched to a gene: 1. This CDR3 reads CASSLAGGNEQFF. For the CDR3, the DNA is TGTGCCAGCAGCTTGGCGGGAGGTAATGAGCAGTTCTTC. Supplemented by reference TRBV5-4 and TRBJ2-1, the full variable domain reads ETGVTQSPTHLIKTRGQQVTLRCSSQSGHNTVSWYQQALGQGPQFIFQYYREEENGRGNFPPRFSGLQFPNYSSELNVNALELDDSALYLCASSLAGGNEQFFGPGTRLTVL.

This CDR3 is CASSSGTGDEKLFF. The CDR3 DNA reads TGTGCCAGCAGCTCCGGGACAGGGGACGAAAAACTGTTTTTT. The genes are TRBV6-5 and TRBJ1-4, with 10 bases aligning to TRBD1. Germline-derived CDR1 and CDR2 are MNHEY and SVGAGI. With V trimmed by 6 bases and J by 8 bases, 6 bases remained unmatched. The CDR3 sequence is 14 residues long.

The chain carries TRBV5-5 and TRBJ1-1; 11 nucleotides align to TRBD1. J gave up 0 bases and V 3 bases, and 1 base lay outside the gene matches. Germline V gene data show CDR1 as SGHKS and CDR2 as YYEKEE (reference sequence). The CDR3 spans 15 residues. In nucleotides, the CDR3 is TGTGCCAGCAGCTGGGGACAGGGGGTGAACACTGAAGCTTTCTTT. This encodes CASSWGQGVNTEAFF.

The gene calls are TRBV5-4 and TRBJ1-2, with 7 nucleotides matching TRBD1. CDR1 and CDR2 from the germline V gene are SGHNT and YYREEE (reference sequence). The CDR3 spans 14 residues. V lost 0 bases and J lost 7; bases outside the gene matches: 6. This CDR3 is CASSLVTGAAGYTF. In DNA form, the CDR3 reads TGTGCCAGCAGCTTGGTTACAGGGGCGGCTGGCTACACCTTC.

The chain carries TRBV12-3 or TRBV12-4 and TRBJ2-7; possible D gene TRBD1, 5 bases. This CDR3 region has 12 residues. Trimming took 5 bases from V and 5 from J, leaving 10 bases between them. The DNA for the CDR3 is TGTGCCAGCAGTGCAGGGTTCCACGAGCAGTACTTC. Protein sequence: CASSAGFHEQYF.

The genes are TRBV29-1 and TRBJ2-7; the match to TRBD1 covers 8 bases. This CDR3 comprises 14 residues. Germline V gives CDR1 SQVTM, CDR2 ANQGSEA. V lost 6 bases and J lost 2; bases outside the gene matches: 9. This chain's CDR3 is CSVFLTGAAYEQYF. The CDR3, as DNA: TGCAGCGTCTTTCTGACAGGGGCCGCCTACGAGCAGTACTTC.

The chain carries TRBV29-1 and TRBJ1-4; D remains ambiguous. The CDR3 runs to 14 residues. The V gene's germline CDR1 is SQVTM and CDR2 ANQGSEA. Trimming left V 3 bases short and J 7 bases short, with 15 bases between. The CDR3 reads CSVESGIGGEKLFF. CDR3 DNA: TGCAGCGTTGAGTCAGGAATCGGTGGTGAAAAACTGTTTTTT.

The chain is built from TRBV24-1 and TRBJ1-2, with D possibly being TRBD1 (5 bases). V lost 3 bases and J lost 2, with 18 bases in between. Looked up from germline, CDR1 is KGHDR and CDR2 is SFDVKD. This CDR3 comprises 17 residues. The CDR3 nucleotides read TGTGCCACCAGTGATGCGCCCGGGGGTGGGACGAACTATGGCTACACCTTC. It codes for CATSDAPGGGTNYGYTF.

V and J are TRBV7-2 and TRBJ2-7; 8 bases are a match to TRBD1. The CDR3 has 15 amino acids. V was clipped by 4 bases and J by 4 bases; unmatched bases: 9. Germline V gene sequence: CDR1 SGHTA, CDR2 FQGNSA. The CDR3 DNA is TGTGCCAGCAGCTCTTCGGGACAGGTCTTTTACGAGCAGTACTTC. It encodes CASSSSGQVFYEQYF. Drawing the rest from reference TRBV7-2 and TRBJ2-7, the complete variable domain is GAGVSQSPSNKVTEKGKDVELRCDPISGHTALYWYRQSLGQGLEFLIYFQGNSAPDKSGLPSDRFSAERTGGSVSTLTIQRTQQEDSAVYLCASSSSGQVFYEQYFGPGTRLTVT.

Written as DNA, the CDR3 is TGTGCCAGTAGTATTAGGACAGGCGATGGCTACACCTTC. Protein: CASSIRTGDGYTF. The chain joins TRBV19 to TRBJ1-2; 7 nucleotides agree with TRBD1. The length of the CDR3 is 13 residues. Germline-derived CDR1 and CDR2 are LNHDA and SQIVND (reference sequence). V shed 3 bases and J 6 bases; nucleotides not matched to a gene: 4.

The V and J genes are TRBV28 and TRBJ1-1; the D is unclear. Trimming cost V 5 bases and J 8 bases, with 21 bases left between them. Looked up from germline, CDR1 is MDHEN and CDR2 is SYDVKM. The CDR3 has 15 residues. The CDR3 nucleotides read TGTGCCAGCAGTAGCTCCGGGAACCCGGGTGCGGAAGCTTTCTTT. Amino acid sequence: CASSSSGNPGAEAFF.

J is TRBJ1-1 and V is TRBV19; TRBD1 aligns across 7 bases. With V trimmed by 4 bases and J by 0 bases, 8 bases remained unmatched. The germline gives CDR1 LNHDA, CDR2 SQIVND (reference sequence). CDR3 length: 16 amino acids. This chain's CDR3 is CASSTLPGTVNTEAFF. CDR3 coding DNA: TGTGCCAGTAGTACCCTACCCGGGACAGTGAACACTGAAGCTTTCTTT.

The chain recombines TRBV19 with TRBJ1-1, with unresolved D. This CDR3 comprises 13 residues. The germline V gene has CDR1 LNHDA and CDR2 SQIVND (reference sequence). The V and J ends lost 3 bases and 0 bases respectively, with 5 bases between them. In DNA, the CDR3 is TGTGCCAGTAGTATCAGAATGAACACTGAAGCTTTCTTT. Amino acid sequence: CASSIRMNTEAFF.

This clone was picked up one time. In nucleotides, the CDR3 is TGTGCCAGCAGCTTAGGAACTAGCGGGAGGGAGACCCAGTACTTC. It yields the protein CASSLGTSGRETQYF. The chain links TRBV7-9 to TRBJ2-5, with 12 bases identical to TRBD2. From germline, CDR1 is SEHNR and CDR2 FQNEAQ (reference sequence). V lost 1 base and J lost 5; bases outside the gene matches: 2. This CDR3 contains 15 residues. The whole variable domain, filled in from reference TRBV7-9 and TRBJ2-5, reads DTGVSQNPRHKITKRGQNVTFRCDPISEHNRLYWYRQTLGQGPEFLTYFQNEAQLEKSRLLSDRFSAERPKGSFSTLEIQRTEQGDSAMYLCASSLGTSGRETQYFGPGTRLLVL.

The chain is built from TRBV6-5 and TRBJ1-2; TRBD1 agrees at 7 bases. Germline V CDR1 and CDR2: MNHEY, SVGAGI. The CDR3 contains 15 residues. J lost 7 bases, V lost 5 bases, and 13 bases had no gene match. The CDR3 spells CASSRNPGGLSGYTF. The DNA of the CDR3 is TGTGCCAGCAGTCGAAACCCAGGGGGGTTGAGTGGCTACACCTTC.

The V call is TRBV5-4, the J call TRBJ1-1; the match to TRBD1 covers 7 bases. The CDR3 totals 16 residues. V dropped 1 base and J dropped 4; count of bases not matched to a gene: 10. Looked up from germline, CDR1 is SGHNT and CDR2 is YYREEE (reference sequence). For the CDR3, the DNA is TGTGCCAGCAGCTTGCAGACCTCTGCAGGGGGCACTGAAGCTTTCTTT. Its protein is CASSLQTSAGGTEAFF.

The rearrangement links TRBV28 to TRBJ2-3; 8 bases fit TRBD2. The V gene end was trimmed by 3 bases and the J gene end by 2 bases; junction bases not matched to a gene: 4. This CDR3 spans 15 amino acids. The germline gives CDR1 MDHEN, CDR2 SYDVKM. This CDR3 reads CASSFSGGDTDTQYF. DNA of the CDR3: TGTGCCAGCAGTTTCTCCGGGGGGGACACAGATACGCAGTATTTT.

This clone has a single count. This chain connects TRBV21-1 to TRBJ2-3; TRBD1 was called by the table and not checked on the DNA. TRBV21-1 is tagged as a pseudogene. The CDR3 length is 13 residues. In DNA, the CDR3 is TGTGCCAGCAGCAAAGCCAGAACAGATACGCAGTATTTT. Protein sequence: CASSKARTDTQYF.